Shown below are 32 T cell receptor beta chains from a single sample sequenced in a study of long-term antiretroviral therapy in people with HIV. Samples were assayed with immunoSEQ v3.0 at survey level. TCRdb keeps only in-frame clones here, not all; method: immunoSEQ multiplex PCR. The table has 40,000 or so clones, about 86% seen once. The sequences come from unsorted PBMCs, collected just before starting antiretroviral therapy. These TCRs come from a woman under 30 with HIV.

In this sample, this clone turned up once. The chain joins TRBV27 to TRBJ2-7; D perhaps matches TRBD1 (6 bases). CDR1 is MNHEY, CDR2 SMNVEV, per germline (reference sequence). The CDR3 spans 13 residues. Trimming stripped 6 bases from V and 3 bases from J, with 12 bases between. The CDR3 nucleotides are TGTGCCAGCAGGTTGGACAGCAACTACGAGCAGTACTTC. As protein: CASRLDSNYEQYF.

This clone was detected only once. The chain combines TRBV7-9 with TRBJ2-1; tentative D call: TRBD1 (6 bases). Germline assignment: CDR1 SEHNR and CDR2 FQNEAQ (reference sequence). The CDR3 spans 14 residues. Trimming removed 1 base at V and 7 bases at J, with 11 bases between. The CDR3 DNA follows: TGTGCCAGCAGCTTAGTAGGACAGCAAAATGAGCAGTTCTTC. It yields the protein CASSLVGQQNEQFF.

The chain combines TRBV11-2 with TRBJ2-7, with 8 nucleotides matching TRBD2. J gave up 4 bases and V 2 bases, and 10 bases lay outside the gene matches. The length of the CDR3 is 16 residues. Looked up from germline, CDR1 is SGHAT and CDR2 is FQNNGV. CDR3 bases: TGTGCCAGCAGCTTATTCCCGGGGGGGGTAGCATACGAGCAGTACTTC. The encoded protein is CASSLFPGGVAYEQYF. Full variable domain (remainder filled in from reference TRBV11-2 and TRBJ2-7): EAGVAQSPRYKIIEKRQSVAFWCNPISGHATLYWYQQILGQGPKLLIQFQNNGVVDDSQLPKDRFSAERLKGVDSTLKIQPAKLEDSAVYLCASSLFPGGVAYEQYFGPGTRLTVT.

The chain links TRBV7-3 to TRBJ2-7; TRBD2 matches at 10 bases. This CDR3 has 15 amino acids. Unmatched junction bases numbered 10, after V lost 5 bases and J lost 6 bases. CDR1 and CDR2 (germline): SGHTA, FQGTGA. For the CDR3, the DNA is TGTGCCAGCAGCCCCCGGGTAGCGGGAGGAGCCGAGCAGTACTTC. Translation gives CASSPRVAGGAEQYF. Looking up the rest from reference TRBV7-3 and TRBJ2-7 gives the full variable domain: GAGVSQTPSNKVTEKGKYVELRCDPISGHTALYWYRQSLGQGPEFLIYFQGTGAADDSGLPNDRFFAVRPEGSVSTLKIQRTERGDSAVYLCASSPRVAGGAEQYFGPGTRLTVT.

The gene calls are TRBV5-1 and TRBJ1-1, with 8 bases identical to TRBD1. Trimming cost V 4 bases and J 1 base; bases outside gene matches: 3. The CDR3 extends over 14 amino acids. Germline V gives CDR1 SGHRS, CDR2 YFSETQ. The CDR3 DNA is TGCGCCAGCAGCGTAACAGGGGGGAACACTGAAGCTTTCTTT. Translating it yields CASSVTGGNTEAFF.

The rearrangement uses TRBV28 and TRBJ2-1; maybe TRBD1 (6 bases). The CDR3 loop spans 17 amino acids. The germline V and J ends were trimmed by 3 bases and 3 bases, with 18 bases remaining between them. Germline values: CDR1 MDHEN, CDR2 SYDVKM. The CDR3 DNA reads as TGTGCCAGCAGTTTTCTCCAACCGGACAGAATCTACAATGAGCAGTTCTTC. Its protein product is CASSFLQPDRIYNEQFF.

The chain recombines TRBV7-8 with TRBJ1-1; the D is unclear. CDR1 is SGHVS, CDR2 FQNEAQ, per germline. The germline V and J ends were trimmed by 3 bases and 1 base, with 12 bases remaining between them. This CDR3 contains 15 residues. CDR3 amino acids: CASSFSRFGNTEAFF. The CDR3 DNA reads TGTGCCAGCAGCTTCTCGAGGTTCGGGAACACTGAAGCTTTCTTT.

The chain joins TRBV4-1 to TRBJ2-7; 11 bases are a match to TRBD2. Germline V gene sequence: CDR1 MGHRA, CDR2 YSYEKL. This CDR3 contains 15 residues. After removal of 2 bases from V and 0 bases from J, the junction contained 0 bases not matched to a gene. The CDR3 loop is CASSQTSGSSYEQYF. The CDR3, as DNA: TGCGCCAGCAGCCAAACTAGCGGGAGCTCCTACGAGCAGTACTTC.

The chain uses TRBV28 and TRBJ2-1; D is ambiguous. V dropped 5 bases and J dropped 8 bases, with 7 bases sitting between them. This CDR3 spans 11 amino acids. Germline lookup yields CDR1 MDHEN and CDR2 SYDVKM. The CDR3 nucleotides read TGTGCCAGCAGTGCCGACCATGAGCAGTTCTTC. Translation: CASSADHEQFF.

This chain links TRBV9 with TRBJ1-2; no firm D call. V lost 0 bases and J 8 bases, leaving 8 bases between the germline ends. Germline V gene data show CDR1 as SGDLS and CDR2 as YYNGEE. This CDR3 region has 12 residues. CDR3: CASSVARRGYTF. The CDR3 bases are TGTGCCAGCAGCGTAGCCCGCAGAGGCTACACCTTC.

This chain links TRBV28 with TRBJ2-2; tentative D call: TRBD1 (5 bases). CDR3 length equals 16 residues. Trimming took 3 bases from V and 3 from J, leaving 14 bases between them. Looked up from germline, CDR1 is MDHEN and CDR2 is SYDVKM. CDR3 amino acids: CASSLGPGPDTGELFF. CDR3 DNA sequence: TGTGCCAGCAGTTTGGGGCCAGGGCCGGACACCGGGGAGCTGTTTTTT.

The chain joins TRBV7-9 to TRBJ1-1, with D maybe TRBD1 (6 bases). Germline loops: CDR1 SEHNR, CDR2 FQNEAQ (reference sequence). The CDR3 contains 11 residues. V was pared by 3 bases and J by 11 bases, with 10 bases between. Here the CDR3 reads CASSFKGEAFF. The CDR3 bases are TGTGCCAGCAGCTTCAAGGGGGAGGCTTTCTTT.

In its sample, this clone was seen a few times. The chain employs TRBV9 and TRBJ2-7; D may be TRBD2 (5 bases). This CDR3 is 15 amino acids long. Germline values: CDR1 SGDLS, CDR2 YYNGEE. V lost 2 bases to trimming and J lost 0 bases, with 12 bases between them. CDR3 protein: CASSVERSSSYEQYF. CDR3 sequence (DNA): TGTGCCAGCAGCGTGGAGCGGTCCAGCTCCTACGAGCAGTACTTC. The full variable domain, rest sourced from reference TRBV9 and TRBJ2-7, is DSGVTQTPKHLITATGQRVTLRCSPRSGDLSVYWYQQSLDQGLQFLIQYYNGEERAKGNILERFSAQQFPDLHSELNLSSLELGDSALYFCASSVERSSSYEQYFGPGTRLTVT.

This clone was seen only once. The gene calls are TRBV7-3 and TRBJ2-5, with 8 bases matching TRBD2. The CDR3 has 15 residues. Germline-derived CDR1 and CDR2 are SGHTA and FQGTGA. Trimming removed 2 bases from V and 5 bases from J; junction bases left unmatched: 7. This CDR3 is CASSLQAGVMETQYF. The CDR3 bases are TGTGCCAGCAGCTTACAAGCGGGAGTAATGGAGACCCAGTACTTC.

This chain links TRBV28 with TRBJ2-2; 10 nucleotides match TRBD2. The CDR3 is 17 residues long. The germline gives CDR1 MDHEN, CDR2 SYDVKM. V shed 6 bases and J 1 base; nucleotides not matched to a gene: 8. The CDR3 DNA reads as TGTGCCAGCAGATCCTTTCTAGCGGGAGTGAACACCGGGGAGCTGTTTTTT. It yields the protein CASRSFLAGVNTGELFF.

The J gene is TRBJ2-7, the V gene TRBV11-2, with TRBD1 matching over 7 bases. With V trimmed by 5 bases and J by 4 bases, 5 bases remained unmatched. The CDR3 has 13 amino acids. From germline, CDR1 is SGHAT and CDR2 FQNNGV. The CDR3 DNA is TGTGCCAGCAGCCGGGGACAGCTTTACGAGCAGTACTTC. Encoded protein: CASSRGQLYEQYF. Using reference TRBV11-2 and TRBJ2-7 for the parts outside the CDR3, the full variable domain is EAGVAQSPRYKIIEKRQSVAFWCNPISGHATLYWYQQILGQGPKLLIQFQNNGVVDDSQLPKDRFSAERLKGVDSTLKIQPAKLEDSAVYLCASSRGQLYEQYFGPGTRLTVT.

This sequence joins TRBV19 and TRBJ2-1; D is undetermined. Germline CDR1 LNHDA, CDR2 SQIVND (reference sequence). The V gene lost 5 bases and the J gene lost 0 bases, with 8 bases spanning the gap. CDR3 length: 14 amino acids. As DNA, the CDR3 is TGTGCCAGTAGTTTAGCTTCCTCCTACAATGAGCAGTTCTTC. It translates to CASSLASSYNEQFF.

This chain joins TRBV11-2 and TRBJ2-7; 7 nucleotides line up with TRBD1. V was clipped by 5 bases and J by 3 bases; unmatched bases: 7. The CDR3 runs to 14 residues. Germline loops: CDR1 SGHAT, CDR2 FQNNGV. The CDR3: CASSLDRLLYEQYF. CDR3 bases: TGTGCCAGCAGCCTGGACAGGCTCCTCTACGAGCAGTACTTC.

A single count supports this clone. The chain is built from TRBV27 and TRBJ1-1; no reliable D call. Germline V lookup: CDR1 MNHEY, CDR2 SMNVEV (reference sequence). The CDR3 sequence is 11 residues long. The germline V and J ends were trimmed by 6 bases and 4 bases, with 6 bases remaining between them. The CDR3 is CASSLGTEAFF. The CDR3 DNA is TGTGCCAGCAGCTTAGGCACTGAAGCTTTCTTT.

J is TRBJ2-3 and V is TRBV19; 7 bases match TRBD1. With V trimmed by 1 base and J by 3 bases, 4 bases remained unmatched. This CDR3 contains 15 residues. CDR1 is LNHDA, CDR2 SQIVND, per germline (reference sequence). CDR3 loop: CASSIAQGETDTQYF. CDR3 DNA sequence: TGTGCCAGTAGTATAGCGCAGGGGGAAACAGATACGCAGTATTTT.

The J gene is TRBJ2-2, the V gene TRBV10-2; 9 bases map to TRBD1. The CDR3 sequence is 15 residues long. Germline assignment: CDR1 WSHSY and CDR2 SAAADI. V shed 8 bases, J shed 2 bases, and the junction held 6 bases outside the gene matches. For the CDR3, the DNA is TGCGCCAGCGGCGCGACAGGGGGAAACACCGGGGAGCTGTTTTTT. This codes for CASGATGGNTGELFF.

The chain couples TRBV19 to TRBJ2-7; maybe TRBD1 (6 bases). Germline loops: CDR1 LNHDA, CDR2 SQIVND (reference sequence). This CDR3 is 15 amino acids long. V was cut by 3 bases and J by 3 bases, with 15 bases left in between. The DNA for the CDR3 is TGTGCCAGTAGTATCGGCAGGGGCGCTGGCTACGAGCAGTACTTC. Residues: CASSIGRGAGYEQYF. The full variable domain, in which reference TRBV19 and TRBJ2-7 provide the parts outside the CDR3, is DGGITQSPKYLFRKEGQNVTLSCEQNLNHDAMYWYRQDPGQGLRLIYYSQIVNDFQKGDIAEGYSVSREKKESFPLTVTSAQKNPTAFYLCASSIGRGAGYEQYFGPGTRLTVT.

V usage is TRBV19 and J usage is TRBJ2-7; 10 bases are a match to TRBD1. Germline CDR1 LNHDA, CDR2 SQIVND (reference sequence). Trimming removed 4 bases from V and 3 bases from J; junction bases left unmatched: 9. The CDR3 consists of 16 residues. The CDR3 reads CASSRYPRDRGYEQYF. The DNA for the CDR3 is TGTGCCAGTAGTAGATACCCCCGGGACAGGGGCTACGAGCAGTACTTC.

The gene calls are TRBV7-2 and TRBJ2-2; TRBD2 is a possible D gene (6 bases). V was trimmed by 1 base and J by 4 bases, leaving 10 bases between them. From germline, CDR1 is SGHTA and CDR2 FQGNSA. This CDR3 region has 15 residues. Here the CDR3 DNA reads TGTGCCAGCAGCTTAGATTACGGGGGCACCGGGGAGCTGTTTTTT. This translates into CASSLDYGGTGELFF.

V usage is TRBV5-1 and J usage is TRBJ2-3, with TRBD2 matching 8 bases. The CDR3 runs 16 residues. V shed 3 bases and J 2 bases; nucleotides not matched to a gene: 8. In germline, CDR1 is SGHRS, CDR2 YFSETQ. CDR3 DNA sequence: TGCGCCAGCAGCTACATGGGACTAGTCGTCACAGATACGCAGTATTTT. Translation gives CASSYMGLVVTDTQYF.

A single count supports this clone. This rearrangement joins TRBV4-1 to TRBJ2-7, with TRBD2 matching over 10 bases. Germline assignment: CDR1 MGHRA and CDR2 YSYEKL. V trimming: 5 bases; J trimming: 2 bases; junction bases outside the gene matches: 6. The CDR3 loop spans 15 amino acids. The CDR3 region has the DNA TGCGCCAGCAGCGCCAGGACTAGCGGAACCTACGAGCAGTACTTC. It codes for CASSARTSGTYEQYF.

This clone has more than one count but fewer than ten. The J gene is TRBJ1-2, the V gene TRBV19; no definite D call. The CDR3 contains 14 residues. Germline V CDR1 and CDR2: LNHDA, SQIVND (reference sequence). V gave up 10 bases and J gave up 0 bases, with 15 bases separating them. The DNA of the CDR3 is TGTGCCACCACAGAGGTTTCCCCTAACTATGGCTACACCTTC. Its protein is CATTEVSPNYGYTF.

The CDR3 coding sequence is TGTGCCAGCAGCGTAGTTGCTAGCGGGAAAGGCGTCGGGGAGCTGTTTTTT. It specifies CASSVVASGKGVGELFF. This chain joins TRBV9 and TRBJ2-2; 9 nucleotides agree with TRBD2. Trimming cost V 0 bases and J 7 bases; bases outside gene matches: 10. Germline V gene sequence: CDR1 SGDLS, CDR2 YYNGEE. This CDR3 is 17 amino acids long.

V is TRBV18 and J is TRBJ2-5; D is tentatively TRBD1 or TRBD2 (5 bases each). Germline lookup yields CDR1 KGHSH and CDR2 LQKENI. CDR3 length: 17 amino acids. Trimming shortened V by 1 base and J by 5 bases, and 20 bases separated the two germline ends. The CDR3 region has the DNA TGTGCCAGCTCACCACTTCCCGGGACCCCTCAAAGTGAGACCCAGTACTTC. Translating it yields CASSPLPGTPQSETQYF.

The chain recombines TRBV25-1 with TRBJ2-5; 13 nucleotides line up with TRBD2. The ends lost 10 bases at V and 1 base at J; junction bases unmatched: 3. Germline V gives CDR1 MGHDK, CDR2 SYGVNS. This CDR3 spans 14 amino acids. The CDR3, as DNA: TGTGCCACCGGGACTAGCGGGATCCAAGAGACCCAGTACTTC. This gives the protein CATGTSGIQETQYF.

J is TRBJ2-7 and V is TRBV28, with 8 bases fitting TRBD1. The germline CDR1 and CDR2 sequences are MDHEN and SYDVKM. This CDR3 comprises 15 residues. Trimming at V came to 6 bases and at J to 2 bases, leaving 9 bases not matched to a gene. This chain's CDR3 is CASRVSTGAPYEQYF. For the CDR3, the DNA is TGTGCCAGCAGGGTATCGACAGGGGCGCCCTACGAGCAGTACTTC. Full variable domain (outside the CDR3, taken from reference TRBV28 and TRBJ2-7): DVKVTQSSRYLVKRTGEKVFLECVQDMDHENMFWYRQDPGLGLRLIYFSYDVKMKEKGDIPEGYSVSREKKERFSLILESASTNQTSMYLCASRVSTGAPYEQYFGPGTRLTVT.

The chain combines TRBV14 with TRBJ1-4, with TRBD1 as a possible D gene (6 bases). V shed 1 base and J shed 7 bases, with 13 bases lying between them. The CDR3 is 15 amino acids. Germline V lookup: CDR1 SGHDN, CDR2 FVKESK. Here the CDR3 reads CASSQVDSGSEKLFF. In DNA form, the CDR3 reads TGTGCCAGCAGCCAAGTGGACAGCGGGAGTGAAAAACTGTTTTTT. Drawing the rest from reference TRBV14 and TRBJ1-4, the complete variable domain is EAGVTQFPSHSVIEKGQTVTLRCDPISGHDNLYWYRRVMGKEIKFLLHFVKESKQDESGMPNNRFLAERTGGTYSTLKVQPAELEDSGVYFCASSQVDSGSEKLFFGSGTQLSVL.